The 27 T cell receptor beta chains in this list originate from one sample, sequenced in a study of T cell repertoires in cytomegalovirus infection. TCRdb re-called the reads through MiXCR, storing one row per CDR3 protein. The table records fewer than 250,000 distinct CDR3 sequences, 22% of them present only once. Material: CD8+ T cells from PBMCs. Receptors were obtained from a human donor in good health (CMV status not recorded). Some clones in this sample may be carry-over from other donors' samples.

This clonotype was picked up a small number of times. V and J are TRBV20-1 and TRBJ1-1; no reliable D call. The CDR3 covers 11 residues. V was clipped by 4 bases and J by 5 bases, with 8 bases between them. Germline V gene sequence: CDR1 DFQATT, CDR2 SNEGSKA (reference sequence). The CDR3 DNA is TGCAGTGCTACGGAACGGACTGAAGCTTTCTTT. This encodes CSATERTEAFF.

This clonotype came up many times. This sequence joins TRBV7-2 and TRBJ2-3, with a weak D call TRBD2 (6 bases). Germline loops: CDR1 SGHTA, CDR2 FQGNSA. The CDR3 is 12 residues long. Trimming cost V 6 bases and J 5 bases, with 9 bases left between them. Here the CDR3 DNA reads TGTGCCAGCAGAGTCGGGGGAGATACGCAGTATTTT. It encodes CASRVGGDTQYF.

The chain couples TRBV7-9 to TRBJ2-1; TRBD2 might be the D (6 bases). The CDR3 length is 14 residues. Trimming took 0 bases from V and 6 from J, leaving 9 bases between them. Germline V gene data show CDR1 as SEHNR and CDR2 as FQNEAQ (reference sequence). In DNA, the CDR3 is TGTGCCAGCAGCTTAGCGGGGGGATTCAATGAGCAGTTCTTC. It is translated as CASSLAGGFNEQFF.

This clonotype turned up a few times. This chain connects TRBV5-1 to TRBJ2-2, with a possible D match to TRBD2 (5 bases). Trimming removed 4 bases at V and 0 bases at J, with 16 bases between. The CDR3 contains 17 residues. Per germline, CDR1 SGHRS and CDR2 YFSETQ. CDR3 sequence: CASSHDLTRPNTGELFF. The CDR3 region has the DNA TGCGCCAGCAGCCACGACCTCACTAGACCGAACACCGGGGAGCTGTTTTTT.

This clonotype occurred a few times. The chain is built from TRBV20-1 and TRBJ2-7; D is possibly TRBD1 (6 bases). The CDR3 consists of 13 residues. The germline V gene has CDR1 DFQATT and CDR2 SNEGSKA (reference sequence). Trimming left V 6 bases short and J 2 bases short, with 14 bases between. CDR3 coding DNA: TGCAGTGCGTCGACAGGACCCGCCTACGAGCAGTACTTC. As protein: CSASTGPAYEQYF.

The V gene is TRBV28, the J gene TRBJ1-5; D is ambiguous. Germline V gene lookup returns CDR1 MDHEN and CDR2 SYDVKM. V was shortened by 1 base and J by 7 bases, with 2 bases between the two germline ends. This CDR3 is 11 amino acids long. CDR3 sequence: CASSLSQPQHF. CDR3 DNA sequence: TGTGCCAGCAGTTTATCCCAGCCCCAGCATTTT.

The CDR3 DNA is TGTGCCAGCAGCTTCCTTGGTGAGCAGTTCTTC. It specifies CASSFLGEQFF. The gene calls are TRBV7-9 and TRBJ2-1; no clear D gene. The V gene's germline CDR1 is SEHNR and CDR2 FQNEAQ (reference sequence). The CDR3 contains 11 residues. Trimming cost V 3 bases and J 9 bases, with 6 bases left between them.

There are a few counts of this clonotype. The rearrangement links TRBV28 to TRBJ2-3; 8 positions match TRBD2. Germline CDR1 MDHEN, CDR2 SYDVKM. The CDR3 is 14 amino acids. Germline trimming cut 7 bases from V and 5 bases from J; bases unmatched to any gene: 8. In DNA form, the CDR3 reads TGTGCCAGCACCCTAGGACTAGCACAAGATACGCAGTATTTT. It translates to CASTLGLAQDTQYF.

This sequence joins TRBV7-8 and TRBJ1-5, with 7 bases fitting TRBD1. With V trimmed by 5 bases and J by 4 bases, 5 bases remained unmatched. The CDR3 consists of 14 residues. The V gene's germline CDR1 is SGHVS and CDR2 FQNEAQ. The CDR3 region has the DNA TGTGCCAGCAGCACAGGGGCCTCAAATCAGCCCCAGCATTTT. It is translated as CASSTGASNQPQHF. Filled out from reference TRBV7-8 and TRBJ1-5, the complete variable domain reads GAGVSQSPRYKVAKRGQDVALRCDPISGHVSLFWYQQALGQGPEFLTYFQNEAQLDKSGLPSDRFFAERPEGSVSTLKIQRTQQEDSAVYLCASSTGASNQPQHFGDGTRLSIL.

In its sample, this clonotype was seen many times. J is TRBJ2-7 and V is TRBV28; D not certain. The CDR3 totals 15 residues. In germline, CDR1 is MDHEN, CDR2 SYDVKM. V was pared by 6 bases and J by 4 bases, with 19 bases between. CDR3 sequence: CASSNRRTLPYEQYF. CDR3 in DNA: TGTGCCAGCAGCAATAGACGGACCCTACCTTACGAGCAGTACTTC. Full variable domain (missing parts from reference TRBV28 and TRBJ2-7): DVKVTQSSRYLVKRTGEKVFLECVQDMDHENMFWYRQDPGLGLRLIYFSYDVKMKEKGDIPEGYSVSREKKERFSLILESASTNQTSMYLCASSNRRTLPYEQYFGPGTRLTVT.

This clonotype was found a few times. This chain connects TRBV6-6 to TRBJ2-5; 12 bases agree with TRBD2. The J segment lost 1 base and the V segment lost 6 bases, leaving 12 bases of the junction unmatched. Germline V lookup: CDR1 MNHNY, CDR2 SVGAGI (reference sequence). The CDR3 length is 18 residues. CDR3 loop: CASSPELAGGPLQETQYF. The CDR3 region has the DNA TGTGCCAGCAGCCCTGAGCTAGCGGGGGGGCCCCTCCAAGAGACCCAGTACTTC.

The V and J genes are TRBV14 and TRBJ2-7; D gene unclear. Trimming took off 0 bases at V and 6 bases at J, with 6 bases between the two ends. The CDR3 runs 12 residues. Germline V CDR1 and CDR2: SGHDN, FVKESK. The CDR3 loop is CASSQDNIEQYF. The CDR3 DNA reads TGTGCCAGCAGCCAAGACAACATCGAGCAGTACTTC.

This chain uses TRBV7-9 with TRBJ1-2, with a tentative D call TRBD1 (6 bases). The CDR3 is 12 amino acids. CDR1 and CDR2 from the germline V gene are SEHNR and FQNEAQ (reference sequence). V lost 3 bases and J lost 8, with 10 bases in between. In DNA, the CDR3 is TGTGCCAGCAGCTTCACAGGGACCGGCTACACCTTC. It codes for CASSFTGTGYTF.

V is TRBV2 and J is TRBJ2-7; TRBD1 aligns across 8 bases. Trimming at V came to 4 bases and at J to 3 bases, leaving 11 bases not matched to a gene. The CDR3 spans 16 residues. Germline V gene sequence: CDR1 SNHLY, CDR2 FYNNEI. This chain's CDR3 is CASSGFRDRGGYEQYF. The CDR3 DNA follows: TGTGCCAGCAGTGGGTTTCGAGACAGGGGCGGCTACGAGCAGTACTTC.

The chain couples TRBV28 to TRBJ2-1; maybe TRBD1 (6 bases). The CDR3 is made up of 17 amino acids. CDR1 and CDR2 (germline): MDHEN, SYDVKM. V was clipped by 2 bases and J by 5 bases, with 19 bases between them. This CDR3 is CASSLMFRGITNNEQFF. The CDR3 DNA is TGTGCCAGCAGTTTAATGTTTAGGGGGATAACTAACAATGAGCAGTTCTTC.

This clonotype came up a few times. The rearrangement links TRBV7-9 to TRBJ2-7; 15 nucleotides align to TRBD2. The V segment lost 4 bases and the J segment 7 bases; nucleotides outside the gene matches: 8. The CDR3 runs to 16 residues. The V gene's germline CDR1 is SEHNR and CDR2 FQNEAQ (reference sequence). Here the CDR3 reads CASSSWTSGGAYEQYF. The DNA for the CDR3 is TGTGCCAGCAGCTCCTGGACTAGCGGGGGGGCATATGAGCAGTACTTC.

V is TRBV9 and J is TRBJ1-1; D is possibly TRBD1 (5 bases). From germline, CDR1 is SGDLS and CDR2 YYNGEE. Trimming removed 1 base from V and 3 bases from J, with 10 bases in between. The CDR3 extends over 14 amino acids. CDR3 sequence (DNA): TGTGCCAGCAGCGTACCAGGGAGGGACACTGAAGCTTTCTTT. Residues: CASSVPGRDTEAFF.

There are a few counts of this clonotype. The genes are TRBV5-1 and TRBJ2-1; 14 bases agree with TRBD2. The CDR3 totals 20 residues. Trimming at V came to 4 bases and at J to 0 bases, leaving 12 bases not matched to a gene. Germline V gene lookup returns CDR1 SGHRS and CDR2 YFSETQ. The DNA of the CDR3 is TGCGCCAGCAGCCCTGGGGGGACTAGCGGGGGATCCCCCTCCTACAATGAGCAGTTCTTC. Protein product: CASSPGGTSGGSPSYNEQFF.

A few counts support this clonotype. The chain is built from TRBV4-1 and TRBJ1-1; maybe TRBD1 (5 bases). In germline, CDR1 is MGHRA, CDR2 YSYEKL. The CDR3 runs to 15 residues. V lost 1 base and J 4 bases, leaving 13 bases between the germline ends. The CDR3 bases are TGCGCCAGCAGCCAAGCCCCAGGGAGCAGCACTGAAGCTTTCTTT. Translating it yields CASSQAPGSSTEAFF.

This clonotype was recorded many times. The J gene is TRBJ1-6, the V gene TRBV7-9, with 9 bases identical to TRBD1. The germline V gene encodes CDR1 SEHNR and CDR2 FQNEAQ (reference sequence). The CDR3 is 15 residues long. After removal of 4 bases from V and 9 bases from J, the junction contained 7 bases not matched to a gene. The CDR3 is CASSYGQGIGSPLHF. DNA for the CDR3: TGTGCCAGCAGCTACGGACAGGGGATCGGTTCACCCCTCCACTTT.

Only a few counts were recorded for this clonotype. The chain joins TRBV12-3 or TRBV12-4 to TRBJ2-1; 15 bases map to TRBD2. The CDR3 contains 16 residues. Trimming took 6 bases from V and 8 from J; bases not matched to a gene: 8. CDR3 in DNA: TGTGCCAGCAGATGGGGACTAGCGGGGGGCGGGGATGAGCAGTTCTTC. Encoded protein: CASRWGLAGGGDEQFF.

In its sample, this clonotype was seen many times. The chain links TRBV15 to TRBJ1-1; D unresolved. This CDR3 has 15 residues. Trimming took 5 bases from V and 2 from J, leaving 15 bases between them. Germline CDR1 and CDR2: LNHNV and YYDKDF (reference sequence). This CDR3 is CATSPERRFNTEAFF. CDR3 DNA: TGTGCCACCAGCCCCGAGAGGAGGTTTAACACTGAAGCTTTCTTT. Together with reference TRBV15 and TRBJ1-1, the CDR3 gives the full variable domain: DAMVIQNPRYQVTQFGKPVTLSCSQTLNHNVMYWYQQKSSQAPKLLFHYYDKDFNNEADTPDNFQSRRPNTSFCFLDIRSPGLGDTAMYLCATSPERRFNTEAFFGQGTRLTVV.

The chain has TRBV24-1 and TRBJ2-3; possibly TRBD1 or TRBD2 for D (5 bases each). The CDR3 is 13 residues long. The germline gives CDR1 KGHDR, CDR2 SFDVKD. V lost 7 bases to trimming and J lost 2 bases, with 9 bases between them. The CDR3: CATRGGTTDTQYF. CDR3 sequence (DNA): TGTGCCACCAGGGGTGGGACCACAGATACGCAGTATTTT.

This clonotype has more than one count but fewer than ten. This chain connects TRBV11-3 to TRBJ2-1, with TRBD2 matching 8 bases. Germline loops: CDR1 SGHNT, CDR2 YENEEA. Unmatched junction bases numbered 3, after V lost 3 bases and J lost 5 bases. The CDR3 totals 14 residues. CDR3: CASSFPGLDNEQFF. CDR3 sequence (DNA): TGTGCCAGCAGCTTCCCGGGACTAGACAATGAGCAGTTCTTC.

V and J are TRBV12-3 or TRBV12-4 and TRBJ2-2; 7 bases match TRBD1. The CDR3 spans 16 residues. J gave up 3 bases and V 5 bases, and 9 bases lay outside the gene matches. The CDR3 DNA follows: TGTGCCAGCAGTCCATTGACAGGGTGGGACACCGGGGAGCTGTTTTTT. Residues: CASSPLTGWDTGELFF.

The chain combines TRBV4-1 with TRBJ2-2; TRBD2 aligns across 8 bases. The CDR3 is made up of 15 amino acids. Germline V gene lookup returns CDR1 MGHRA and CDR2 YSYEKL. Trimming removed 1 base from V and 6 bases from J; junction bases left unmatched: 4. The CDR3 nucleotides are TGCGCCAGCAGCCAAGTGGGACTAGTTCCCGGGGAGCTGTTTTTT. Residues: CASSQVGLVPGELFF.

The J gene is TRBJ2-3, the V gene TRBV13; D may be TRBD2 (7 bases). Germline CDR1 and CDR2: PRHDT and FYEKMQ (reference sequence). Trimming took off 5 bases at V and 5 bases at J, with 17 bases between the two ends. This CDR3 contains 15 residues. The CDR3 coding sequence is TGTGCCAGCAGCCCTGTTCGGGGGGCAGGAGATACGCAGTATTTT. Translated: CASSPVRGAGDTQYF.